This T cell receptor (beta chain) was identified during a study of a mutant IDH1 vaccine in newly diagnosed glioma. About the study: Sex distribution of treated patients was roughly 62% male and roughly 40% female; mean age was 40.4 years. Every participant had undergone radiotherapy, temozolomide, or both before, and most underwent both.

The length of the CDR3 is 17 residues. V shed 2 bases and J 1 base; nucleotides not matched to a gene: 10. Germline CDR1 is ENHRY and CDR2 is SYGVKD. Time point: week 23, last vaccination. Vaccination used 300 ug of mutant IDH1 20-mer peptide per dose, with topical imiquimod. Study findings and constraints: Patients mounted vaccine-induced immune responses in about 92% of cases.

To note about this clone: Antigen unknown.

Sequencing used immunoSEQ multiplex PCR; TCRdb keeps in-frame clones, though not all of them. The sample yields around 41,000 clones, 78% seen once. Sequenced material: PBMCs, taken from a glioma patient whose treatment included an IDH1 peptide vaccine. The sequence came from a woman aged 40 to 50 with glioma. Some clones in this sample may be carry-over from other donors' samples. The chain recombines TRBV10-3 with TRBJ1-2, with 7 bases that match TRBD1. The CDR3 DNA reads as TGTGCCATCAGTGAGCGGGACAGATCGAAAAATAACTATGGCTACACCTTC. Its translation: CAISERDRSKNNYGYTF.